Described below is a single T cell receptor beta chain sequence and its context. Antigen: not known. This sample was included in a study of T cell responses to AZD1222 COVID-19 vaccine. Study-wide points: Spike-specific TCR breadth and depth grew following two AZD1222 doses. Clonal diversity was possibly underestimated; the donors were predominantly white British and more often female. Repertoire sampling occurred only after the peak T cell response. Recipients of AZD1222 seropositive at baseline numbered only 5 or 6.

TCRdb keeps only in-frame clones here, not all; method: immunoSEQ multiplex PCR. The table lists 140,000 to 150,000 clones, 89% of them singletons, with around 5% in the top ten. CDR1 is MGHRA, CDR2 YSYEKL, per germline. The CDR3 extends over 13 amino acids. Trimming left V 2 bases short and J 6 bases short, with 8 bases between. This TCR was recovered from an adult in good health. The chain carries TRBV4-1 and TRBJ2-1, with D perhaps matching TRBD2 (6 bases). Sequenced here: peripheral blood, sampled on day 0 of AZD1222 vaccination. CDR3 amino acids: CASSQIAVNEQFF. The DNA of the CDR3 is TGCGCCAGCAGCCAAATAGCGGTCAATGAGCAGTTCTTC.